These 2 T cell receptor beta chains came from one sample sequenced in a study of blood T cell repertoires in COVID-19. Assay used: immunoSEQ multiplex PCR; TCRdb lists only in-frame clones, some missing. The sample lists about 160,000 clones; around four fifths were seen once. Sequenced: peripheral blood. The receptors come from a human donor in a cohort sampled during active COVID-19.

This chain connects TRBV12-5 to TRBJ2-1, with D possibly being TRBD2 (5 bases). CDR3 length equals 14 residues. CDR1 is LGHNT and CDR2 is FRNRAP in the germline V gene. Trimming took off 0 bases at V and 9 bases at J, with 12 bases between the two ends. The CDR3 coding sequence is TGTGCTAGTGGTTTGGTATCGGCTAGCAGTGAGCAGTTCTTC. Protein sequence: CASGLVSASSEQFF.

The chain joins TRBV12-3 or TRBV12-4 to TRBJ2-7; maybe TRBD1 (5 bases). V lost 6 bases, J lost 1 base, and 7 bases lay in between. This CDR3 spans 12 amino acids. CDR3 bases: TGTGCCAGCAGACAGGAGTCCTACGAGCAGTACTTC. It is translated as CASRQESYEQYF.